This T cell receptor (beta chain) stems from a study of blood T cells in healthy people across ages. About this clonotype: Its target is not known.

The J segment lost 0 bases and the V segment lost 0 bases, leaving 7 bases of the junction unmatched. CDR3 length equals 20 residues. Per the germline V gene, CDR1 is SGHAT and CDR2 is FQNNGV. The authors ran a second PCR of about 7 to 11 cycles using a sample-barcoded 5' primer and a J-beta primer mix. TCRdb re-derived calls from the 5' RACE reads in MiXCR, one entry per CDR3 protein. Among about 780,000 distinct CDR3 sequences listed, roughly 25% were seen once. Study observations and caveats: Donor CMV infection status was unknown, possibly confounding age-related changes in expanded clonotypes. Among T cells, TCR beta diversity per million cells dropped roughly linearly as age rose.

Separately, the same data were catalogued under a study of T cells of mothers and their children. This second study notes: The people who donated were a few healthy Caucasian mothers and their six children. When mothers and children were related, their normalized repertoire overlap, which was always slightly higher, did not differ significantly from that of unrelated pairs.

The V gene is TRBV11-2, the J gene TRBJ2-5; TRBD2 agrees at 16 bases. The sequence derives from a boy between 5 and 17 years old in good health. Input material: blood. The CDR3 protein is CASSLEGTSGGAPYQETQYF. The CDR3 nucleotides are TGTGCCAGCAGCTTAGAAGGGACTAGCGGGGGGGCCCCGTACCAAGAGACCCAGTACTTC.